The 29 T cell receptor beta chains listed next were all sequenced from one sample in a study of blood T cell repertoires in COVID-19. Some clones are missing from TCRdb's copy, which holds only in-frame ones; the method was immunoSEQ multiplex PCR. This sample yields approximately 100,000 clones, of which roughly 84% are seen a single time; 13% belongs to the top ten. Sequencing input: peripheral blood. These receptors came from a human donor in a cohort sampled during active or convalescent COVID-19.

The chain couples TRBV7-9 to TRBJ1-1; possible D gene TRBD1, 6 bases. Trimming took 5 bases from V and 10 from J, leaving 17 bases between them. Germline lookup yields CDR1 SEHNR and CDR2 FQNEAQ (reference sequence). This CDR3 is 13 amino acids long. Written as DNA, the CDR3 is TGTGCCAGCAGCCGGGGGGCTGGGAGTCCAGCTTTCTTT. Its protein is CASSRGAGSPAFF.

The chain carries TRBV18 and TRBJ2-7, with a possible D match to TRBD2 (7 bases). V was clipped by 1 base and J by 2 bases, with 21 bases between them. The CDR3 has 18 amino acids. Germline V lookup: CDR1 KGHSH, CDR2 LQKENI. The CDR3 DNA reads as TGTGCCAGCTCACCACGGGCCGTCGGGGGGCCCGTGGCCTACGAGCAGTACTTC. Encoded protein: CASSPRAVGGPVAYEQYF.

J is TRBJ2-1 and V is TRBV11-1, with 8 bases that match TRBD1. The CDR3 sequence is 15 residues long. Germline lookup yields CDR1 SGHAT and CDR2 FQDESV (reference sequence). Germline trimming cut 3 bases from V and 2 bases from J; bases unmatched to any gene: 3. The CDR3 DNA follows: TGTGCCAGCAGCTTTGGACAGGGCGCCTACAATGAGCAGTTCTTC. Translating gives CASSFGQGAYNEQFF.

J is TRBJ2-3 and V is TRBV6-6, with D perhaps TRBD2 (6 bases). Germline CDR1 reads MNHNY; CDR2 reads SVGAGI (reference sequence). V gave up 1 base and J gave up 0 bases, with 11 bases separating them. CDR3 length equals 16 residues. The CDR3: CASSYFGGESTDTQYF. The DNA for the CDR3 is TGTGCCAGCAGTTACTTCGGGGGAGAAAGCACAGATACGCAGTATTTT.

This clone was detected only a few times. The chain combines TRBV7-2 with TRBJ2-1; TRBD1 is a possible D gene (5 bases). The CDR3 is 15 amino acids. V gave up 3 bases and J gave up 3 bases, with 12 bases separating them. Germline assignment: CDR1 SGHTA and CDR2 FQGNSA. The CDR3 DNA sequence: TGTGCCAGCAGCTTTTTACAGGTGGGCTACAATGAGCAGTTCTTC. Protein product: CASSFLQVGYNEQFF.

V gene TRBV7-3 combines with J gene TRBJ2-7; possibly TRBD1 for D (6 bases). This CDR3 region has 10 residues. Germline V CDR1 and CDR2: SGHTA, FQGTGA. V shed 5 bases and J shed 10 bases, with 9 bases lying between them. Here the CDR3 reads CASSPGDQYF. In DNA form, the CDR3 reads TGTGCCAGCAGCCCAGGGGATCAGTACTTC.

The chain has TRBV30 and TRBJ1-5; perhaps TRBD1 as D (6 bases). With 4 bases removed from V and 1 base from J, the gap between germline ends came to 11 bases. CDR1 and CDR2 from the germline V gene are GTSNPN and SVGIG (reference sequence). The CDR3 spans 14 residues. In nucleotides, the CDR3 is TGTGCCTGGACCAAGGGGGAGAGCAATCAGCCCCAGCATTTT. Translation: CAWTKGESNQPQHF.

This rearrangement joins TRBV5-1 to TRBJ1-1, with 9 bases lining up with TRBD1. The germline gives CDR1 SGHRS, CDR2 YFSETQ. The CDR3 is 15 residues long. Trimming removed 9 bases from V and 1 base from J; junction bases left unmatched: 10. CDR3 DNA sequence: TGCGCCACCTCTGTCGTGGGACAGGGGAACACTGAAGCTTTCTTT. Amino acids: CATSVVGQGNTEAFF.

The chain combines TRBV7-2 with TRBJ2-5; D possibly corresponds to TRBD2 (7 bases). Trimming shortened V by 1 base and J by 9 bases, and 12 bases separated the two germline ends. CDR3 size: 13 residues. Germline CDR1 reads SGHTA; CDR2 reads FQGNSA. The CDR3 nucleotides read TGTGCCAGCAGCTTAGACTGGGGGGGCCCCCAGTACTTC. Encoded protein: CASSLDWGGPQYF.

The V gene is TRBV10-2, the J gene TRBJ2-1; a possible D gene is TRBD2 (7 bases). The CDR3 is made up of 17 amino acids. The germline gives CDR1 WSHSY, CDR2 SAAADI. Trimming removed 0 bases from V and 3 bases from J, with 15 bases in between. Here the CDR3 reads CASSESEGGGRYNEQFF. CDR3 in DNA: TGCGCCAGCAGTGAGTCGGAGGGGGGGGGCCGCTACAATGAGCAGTTCTTC.

This chain uses TRBV28 with TRBJ1-1; 11 positions match TRBD1. From germline, CDR1 is MDHEN and CDR2 SYDVKM. This CDR3 spans 15 amino acids. After removal of 4 bases from V and 5 bases from J, the junction contained 6 bases not matched to a gene. The CDR3 DNA reads TGTGCCAGCAGTTCGGACAGGGGGCGCCGGACTGAAGCTTTCTTT. Residues: CASSSDRGRRTEAFF.

This chain connects TRBV29-1 to TRBJ1-1; D not resolved. Trimming took off 6 bases at V and 0 bases at J, with 2 bases between the two ends. This CDR3 region has 10 residues. Germline CDR1 SQVTM, CDR2 ANQGSEA. The CDR3 protein is CSVMNTEAFF. The DNA of the CDR3 is TGCAGCGTCATGAACACTGAAGCTTTCTTT.

This clone was picked up one time. The CDR3: CASSLGAPGTQYF. In DNA, the CDR3 is TGTGCCAGCAGCTTGGGGGCCCCCGGGACCCAGTACTTC. The chain carries TRBV7-3 and TRBJ2-5, with D maybe TRBD1 (6 bases). CDR3 length equals 13 residues. CDR1 and CDR2 from the germline V gene are SGHTA and FQGTGA. V gave up 3 bases and J gave up 7 bases, with 12 bases separating them. The whole variable domain, remainder taken from reference TRBV7-3 and TRBJ2-5, is GAGVSQTPSNKVTEKGKYVELRCDPISGHTALYWYRQSLGQGPEFLIYFQGTGAADDSGLPNDRFFAVRPEGSVSTLKIQRTERGDSAVYLCASSLGAPGTQYFGPGTRLLVL.

This clone was observed a handful of times. The chain joins TRBV19 to TRBJ1-3; TRBD1 agrees at 7 bases. The ends lost 4 bases at V and 2 bases at J; junction bases unmatched: 5. This CDR3 comprises 15 residues. In germline, CDR1 is LNHDA, CDR2 SQIVND (reference sequence). The CDR3 sequence is CASSTYRGPGNTIYF. CDR3 in DNA: TGTGCCAGTAGTACCTACAGGGGCCCTGGAAACACCATATATTTT. Full variable domain (remainder filled in from reference TRBV19 and TRBJ1-3): DGGITQSPKYLFRKEGQNVTLSCEQNLNHDAMYWYRQDPGQGLRLIYYSQIVNDFQKGDIAEGYSVSREKKESFPLTVTSAQKNPTAFYLCASSTYRGPGNTIYFGEGSWLTVV.

The chain has TRBV9 and TRBJ1-1; TRBD1 aligns across 7 bases. Trimming removed 3 bases from V and 6 bases from J; junction bases left unmatched: 5. The CDR3 contains 13 residues. Germline V gene lookup returns CDR1 SGDLS and CDR2 YYNGEE. CDR3 coding DNA: TGTGCCAGCAGCGGGACAGGTTCACCTGAAGCTTTCTTT. It is translated as CASSGTGSPEAFF.

The chain couples TRBV5-4 to TRBJ2-3; TRBD2 agrees at 11 bases. CDR3 size: 16 residues. Germline V gives CDR1 SGHNT, CDR2 YYREEE (reference sequence). The V and J ends lost 3 bases and 1 base, in that order; junction bases with no gene match: 4. DNA for the CDR3: TGTGCCAGCAGCTCCCAGACTAGCGGGGGCACAGATACGCAGTATTTT. Translation: CASSSQTSGGTDTQYF.

Notes on this clone: Additional DNA sequences in this sample encode the identical CDR3. The chain links TRBV19 to TRBJ2-7; TRBD2 might be the D (5 bases). The V gene lost 5 bases and the J gene lost 0 bases, with 11 bases spanning the gap. CDR3 size: 14 residues. Germline loops: CDR1 LNHDA, CDR2 SQIVND (reference sequence). CDR3 DNA sequence: TGTGCCAGTAGTTCCGGACGGGACTCCTACGAGCAGTACTTC. Amino acid sequence: CASSSGRDSYEQYF.

This clone was observed a handful of times. J is TRBJ2-1 and V is TRBV5-1; 9 bases line up with TRBD1. This CDR3 spans 15 amino acids. Germline V gives CDR1 SGHRS, CDR2 YFSETQ. V was pared by 3 bases and J by 3 bases, with 4 bases of the junction left unmatched. CDR3 residues: CASSWGDRDYNEQFF. In DNA form, the CDR3 reads TGCGCCAGCAGCTGGGGGGACAGGGACTACAATGAGCAGTTCTTC.

This chain uses TRBV5-1 with TRBJ2-1; 10 positions match TRBD2. The CDR3 covers 14 residues. Germline V gives CDR1 SGHRS, CDR2 YFSETQ. The V and J ends lost 5 bases and 7 bases, in that order; junction bases with no gene match: 6. CDR3 DNA: TGCGCCAGCAGTCTAGCGGGGGATGTAAATGAGCAGTTCTTC. As protein: CASSLAGDVNEQFF.

This chain uses TRBV5-1 with TRBJ1-2, with D tentatively TRBD1 (6 bases). From germline, CDR1 is SGHRS and CDR2 YFSETQ. Trimming removed 4 bases at V and 8 bases at J, with 15 bases between. This CDR3 is 13 amino acids long. The CDR3 sequence: CASSERTVLGYTF. As DNA, the CDR3 is TGCGCCAGCAGCGAGAGGACAGTTCTGGGCTACACCTTC. The whole variable domain, filled in from reference TRBV5-1 and TRBJ1-2, reads KAGVTQTPRYLIKTRGQQVTLSCSPISGHRSVSWYQQTPGQGLQFLFEYFSETQRNKGNFPGRFSGRQFSNSRSEMNVSTLELGDSALYLCASSERTVLGYTFGSGTRLTVV.

This chain joins TRBV6-5 and TRBJ2-1; 9 nucleotides line up with TRBD1. The CDR3 is 12 residues long. Germline V gene sequence: CDR1 MNHEY, CDR2 SVGAGI. V was clipped by 6 bases and J by 8 bases; unmatched bases: 2. The CDR3 region has the DNA TGTGCCAGCAGCGGACAGGGGTATGAGCAGTTCTTC. This translates into CASSGQGYEQFF.

This clone appeared a few times. The chain combines TRBV7-8 with TRBJ1-6; D unresolved. From germline, CDR1 is SGHVS and CDR2 FQNEAQ. The CDR3 contains 13 residues. The V end lost 5 bases, the J end lost 10 bases, and 12 bases lay between the germline ends. Here the CDR3 reads CASSPTQESPLHF. In nucleotides, the CDR3 is TGTGCCAGCAGCCCAACGCAGGAATCACCCCTCCACTTT.

This rearrangement joins TRBV15 to TRBJ1-1, with 7 bases identical to TRBD1. The trim removed 3 bases at V and 5 bases at J, leaving 15 bases unmatched. Per germline, CDR1 LNHNV and CDR2 YYDKDF (reference sequence). This CDR3 is built from 17 residues. Here the CDR3 DNA reads TGTGCCACCAGCAGCATTCGAAGGGGGCCCCGGGCAACTGAAGCTTTCTTT. Translation: CATSSIRRGPRATEAFF.

This chain joins TRBV7-9 and TRBJ1-1; D is ambiguous. The CDR3 consists of 14 residues. V gave up 8 bases and J gave up 1 base, with 14 bases separating them. Per the germline V gene, CDR1 is SEHNR and CDR2 is FQNEAQ (reference sequence). The CDR3, as DNA: TGTGCCAGCGATACGGGGAGTGGGAACACTGAAGCTTTCTTT. It encodes CASDTGSGNTEAFF.

The V and J genes are TRBV7-6 and TRBJ1-4; D perhaps matches TRBD1 (5 bases). CDR1 and CDR2 (germline): SGHVS, FNYEAQ. Trimming cost V 4 bases and J 7 bases, with 19 bases left between them. The CDR3 is 16 amino acids. The CDR3 spells CASSSPVQGLTEKLFF. CDR3 nucleotides: TGTGCCAGCAGCTCCCCCGTCCAGGGATTGACTGAAAAACTGTTTTTT.

Written as DNA, the CDR3 is TGTGCCAGCAGCTTGCGCGGTGAAGCTTTCTTT. Its translation is CASSLRGEAFF. The chain recombines TRBV13 with TRBJ1-1, with D hard to call. The CDR3 is 11 amino acids. V lost 3 bases to trimming and J lost 7 bases, with 6 bases between them. CDR1 PRHDT and CDR2 FYEKMQ come from the germline V gene (reference sequence).

The V gene is TRBV10-3, the J gene TRBJ1-2; the match to TRBD1 covers 7 bases. Looked up from germline, CDR1 is ENHRY and CDR2 is SYGVKD. The V and J ends lost 7 bases and 4 bases, in that order; junction bases with no gene match: 6. The CDR3 is 13 residues long. Written as DNA, the CDR3 is TGTGCCATCACAGACAGGGAGTCCTATGGCTACACCTTC. This encodes CAITDRESYGYTF.

V is TRBV2 and J is TRBJ1-1; TRBD1 matches 8 bases. The germline gives CDR1 SNHLY, CDR2 FYNNEI. J lost 3 bases, V lost 4 bases, and 7 bases had no gene match. The CDR3 sequence is 15 residues long. The CDR3 is CASSAQGARDTEAFF. The CDR3 nucleotides are TGTGCCAGCAGTGCGCAGGGGGCAAGGGACACTGAAGCTTTCTTT. The variable domain in full, with the rest retrieved from reference TRBV2 and TRBJ1-1, is EPEVTQTPSHQVTQMGQEVILRCVPISNHLYFYWYRQILGQKVEFLVSFYNNEISEKSEIFDDQFSVERPDGSNFTLKIRSTKLEDSAMYFCASSAQGARDTEAFFGQGTRLTVV.

V usage is TRBV2 and J usage is TRBJ2-3; no reliable D call. Trimming shortened V by 8 bases and J by 3 bases, and 15 bases separated the two germline ends. Germline V CDR1 and CDR2: SNHLY, FYNNEI. There are 14 residues in the CDR3. The CDR3 DNA is TGTGCCAGCGGCGGTGGAGTGTCGACAGATACGCAGTATTTT. It translates to CASGGGVSTDTQYF.